Following are 14 T cell receptor beta chains from one sample sequenced in a study of cytomegalovirus exposure and HLA in healthy donors. The PCR employed 60 Vbeta primers together with 13 Jbeta primers. Here immunoSEQ multiplex PCR was the method, and the copy in TCRdb shows in-frame clones only, minus some. The sample has roughly 300,000 clones, 86% seen once. Sequencing was performed on PBMCs. Source of these receptors: a man in his forties in good health and CMV-seropositive.

The J gene is TRBJ1-1, the V gene TRBV7-9; D unclear. With 2 bases removed from V and 2 bases from J, the gap between germline ends came to 12 bases. Per germline, CDR1 SEHNR and CDR2 FQNEAQ (reference sequence). The CDR3 length is 15 residues. CDR3 protein: CASSLLIAGNTEAFF. CDR3 bases: TGTGCCAGCAGCTTACTTATTGCAGGCAACACTGAAGCTTTCTTT.

The rearrangement links TRBV5-1 to TRBJ2-2, with 10 bases identical to TRBD2. The V gene end was trimmed by 7 bases and the J gene end by 5 bases; junction bases not matched to a gene: 5. There are 14 residues in the CDR3. Germline V lookup: CDR1 SGHRS, CDR2 YFSETQ. The CDR3 DNA follows: TGCGCCAGCCTAGCGGGAGTTAGTACCGGGGAGCTGTTTTTT. Protein product: CASLAGVSTGELFF.

With respect to this clone: This same CDR3 is encoded by further DNA sequences in the sample. V gene TRBV7-3 combines with J gene TRBJ2-1, with 10 bases identical to TRBD2. With 2 bases clipped from V and 4 bases from J, the junction kept 2 bases outside the gene matches. The germline CDR1 and CDR2 sequences are SGHTA and FQGTGA. The CDR3 length is 15 residues. As DNA, the CDR3 is TGTGCCAGCAGCTTACTAGCGGGAGCGTACAATGAGCAGTTCTTC. Its translation is CASSLLAGAYNEQFF.

The V gene is TRBV27, the J gene TRBJ2-7; TRBD1 matches at 7 bases. The CDR3 covers 15 residues. J gave up 4 bases and V 4 bases, and 10 bases lay outside the gene matches. Germline assignment: CDR1 MNHEY and CDR2 SMNVEV (reference sequence). CDR3 bases: TGTGCCAGCAGTTCTACAGGGGCCCAGAGTTACGAGCAGTACTTC. Translation gives CASSSTGAQSYEQYF.

The genes are TRBV27 and TRBJ2-7, with a tentative D call TRBD1 (6 bases). Germline assignment: CDR1 MNHEY and CDR2 SMNVEV (reference sequence). The CDR3 has 13 residues. V shed 0 bases and J shed 6 bases, with 9 bases lying between them. Here the CDR3 reads CASSLSARGEQYF. The CDR3 DNA reads TGTGCCAGCAGTTTATCAGCCAGGGGCGAGCAGTACTTC.

The chain combines TRBV27 with TRBJ2-1, with D tentatively TRBD2 (6 bases). Looked up from germline, CDR1 is MNHEY and CDR2 is SMNVEV (reference sequence). This CDR3 contains 15 residues. V lost 5 bases to trimming and J lost 7 bases, with 18 bases between them. The CDR3: CASSPSPDGGNEQFF. The CDR3 nucleotides read TGTGCCAGCAGTCCAAGTCCGGACGGGGGAAATGAGCAGTTCTTC.

The chain recombines TRBV29-1 with TRBJ1-1, with 9 nucleotides matching TRBD1. The germline CDR1 and CDR2 sequences are SQVTM and ANQGSEA. This CDR3 is built from 13 residues. Trimming took 6 bases from V and 0 from J; bases not matched to a gene: 2. CDR3: CSVGTGMNTEAFF. For the CDR3, the DNA is TGCAGCGTGGGGACAGGGATGAACACTGAAGCTTTCTTT.

The chain has TRBV19 and TRBJ2-3; 8 bases are shared with TRBD1. Germline trimming cut 2 bases from V and 2 bases from J; bases unmatched to any gene: 6. Germline values: CDR1 LNHDA, CDR2 SQIVND (reference sequence). The CDR3 spans 16 residues. This CDR3 reads CASSILGQGPTDTQYF. The CDR3 DNA reads TGTGCCAGTAGTATACTTGGACAGGGACCCACAGATACGCAGTATTTT.

The chain links TRBV7-9 to TRBJ2-1; 8 nucleotides agree with TRBD1. Trimming took 5 bases from V and 0 from J; bases not matched to a gene: 9. This CDR3 is built from 17 residues. Per germline, CDR1 SEHNR and CDR2 FQNEAQ (reference sequence). The CDR3 region is CASSTRTGSSSYNEQFF. CDR3 bases: TGTGCCAGCAGCACCCGGACAGGGAGCAGCTCCTACAATGAGCAGTTCTTC.

The rearrangement links TRBV19 to TRBJ2-1; possibly TRBD1 for D (5 bases). Between the trimmed V and J ends, which lost 3 bases and 8 bases, there was a span of 11 bases. The CDR3 is made up of 13 amino acids. Germline CDR1 and CDR2: LNHDA and SQIVND (reference sequence). CDR3 protein: CASSIGRVDEQFF. CDR3 bases: TGTGCCAGTAGTATCGGCAGGGTAGATGAGCAGTTCTTC.

This clone is a singleton in its sample. The chain carries TRBV7-9 and TRBJ2-7; D possibly corresponds to TRBD1 (5 bases). The CDR3 has 13 residues. V lost 4 bases and J 2 bases, leaving 9 bases between the germline ends. Germline V gene lookup returns CDR1 SEHNR and CDR2 FQNEAQ (reference sequence). CDR3 residues: CASSYDSTYEQYF. The CDR3 DNA reads as TGTGCCAGCAGCTACGACAGCACCTACGAGCAGTACTTC. The variable domain in full, completed from reference TRBV7-9 and TRBJ2-7, reads DTGVSQNPRHKITKRGQNVTFRCDPISEHNRLYWYRQTLGQGPEFLTYFQNEAQLEKSRLLSDRFSAERPKGSFSTLEIQRTEQGDSAMYLCASSYDSTYEQYFGPGTRLTVT.

The CDR3 DNA follows: TGTGCCAGCAGCCGTTTATGGAAGGGACTAGCGGGACAAGAGACCCAGTACTTC. Its translation: CASSRLWKGLAGQETQYF. This chain links TRBV28 with TRBJ2-5; TRBD2 matches at 13 bases. With 6 bases clipped from V and 2 bases from J, the junction kept 12 bases outside the gene matches. The CDR3 consists of 18 residues. The germline V gene has CDR1 MDHEN and CDR2 SYDVKM.

This clone has only one observation. The gene calls are TRBV13 and TRBJ1-1; D unresolved. Germline lookup yields CDR1 PRHDT and CDR2 FYEKMQ (reference sequence). There are 16 residues in the CDR3. Trimming took off 1 base at V and 3 bases at J, with 15 bases between the two ends. CDR3 protein: CASSLEGEPVHTEAFF. The CDR3 DNA reads as TGTGCCAGCAGCTTAGAGGGAGAGCCCGTCCACACTGAAGCTTTCTTT.

This clone has a handful of counts. The V call is TRBV19, the J call TRBJ1-5; D uncertain. This CDR3 has 15 amino acids. CDR1 is LNHDA, CDR2 SQIVND, per germline (reference sequence). With 5 bases removed from V and 0 bases from J, the gap between germline ends came to 11 bases. The CDR3 nucleotides are TGTGCCAGTAGTTTCGGAGCCTATAGCAATCAGCCCCAGCATTTT. It is translated as CASSFGAYSNQPQHF.